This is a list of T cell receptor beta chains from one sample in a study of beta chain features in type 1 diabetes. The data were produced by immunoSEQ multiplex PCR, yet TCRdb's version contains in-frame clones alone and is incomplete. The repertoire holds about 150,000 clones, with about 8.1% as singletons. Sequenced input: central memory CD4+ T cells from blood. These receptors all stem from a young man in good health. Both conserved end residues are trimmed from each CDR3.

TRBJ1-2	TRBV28	ASMGANYGYT
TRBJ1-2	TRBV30	AWSVRLADYGYT
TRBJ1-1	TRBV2	ASTVQALWTEAF
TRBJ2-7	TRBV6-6	ASSYLRGSGYEQY
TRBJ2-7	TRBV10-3	AIRQGSAYEQY
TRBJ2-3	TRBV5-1	ASSEGVVDTQY
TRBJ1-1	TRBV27	ASSPRTARNTEAF
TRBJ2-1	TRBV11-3	ASSSPRIGSSFDEQF
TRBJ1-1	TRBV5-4	ASSWGQGFATEAF
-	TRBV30	AWSNREYEQY
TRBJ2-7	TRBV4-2	ASSQQGSGSQSYEQY
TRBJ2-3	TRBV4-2	ASSQDTSRTGDTQY
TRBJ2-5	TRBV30	AWRVTGGQETQY
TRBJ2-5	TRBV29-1	SVEKTSGKETQY
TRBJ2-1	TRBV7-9	ASSSPSGGRVYNEQF
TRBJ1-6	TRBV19	ASSTGTGGWGNSPLH
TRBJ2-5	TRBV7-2	ASSLAGLAGMGLQETQY
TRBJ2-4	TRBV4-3	ASSQTGIQY
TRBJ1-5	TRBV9	ASSQGGFNQPQH
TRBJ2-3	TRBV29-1	SVEDWDRGTDTQY
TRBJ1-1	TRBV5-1	ASSAFQGSQEAF
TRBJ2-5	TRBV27	ASRKTAKETQY
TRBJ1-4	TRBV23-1	ASSRGVHTKNCF
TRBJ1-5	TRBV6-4	ASSVWPDQPQH
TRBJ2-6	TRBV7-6	ASSLGQGSGANVLT
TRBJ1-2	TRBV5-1	ASSSTGFANYGYT
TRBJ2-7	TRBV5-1	ASSNSGREAHEQY
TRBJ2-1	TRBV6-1	ASIPDGGRNNEQF
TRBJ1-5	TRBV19	ASSRGQSSNQPQH
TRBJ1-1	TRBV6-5	ASSYSWTSIAEAF
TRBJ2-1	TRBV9	ASGKRRDRDTYEQF
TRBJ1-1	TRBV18	ASSPAASAEAF
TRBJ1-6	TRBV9	ASSAAQGALSPLH
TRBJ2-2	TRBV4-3	ASSQRGGPHTGELF
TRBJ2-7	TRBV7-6	ASSLAVGERGIYEQY
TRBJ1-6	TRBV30	AWSANRDSPLH
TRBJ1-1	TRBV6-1	ASSVSGTMNTEAF
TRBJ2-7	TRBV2	ASSQGLAGGEQY
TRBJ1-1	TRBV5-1	ASSTGDRARLEAF
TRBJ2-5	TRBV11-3	ASSPSGLAGGETQY
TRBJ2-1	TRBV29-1	SVEGQRGPGNEQF
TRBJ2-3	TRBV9	ASSATAGLDTQY
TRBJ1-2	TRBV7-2	ASSLLQGANYGYT
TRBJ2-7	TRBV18	ASSPTGQDEQY
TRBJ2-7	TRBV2	ASSTGTSNEQY
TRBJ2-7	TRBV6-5	ASSRDRGIYEQY
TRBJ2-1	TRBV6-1	ASSLSSGPYNEQF
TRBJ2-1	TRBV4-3	ASSRELQGGAEQF
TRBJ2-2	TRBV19	ASSRQAGVNTGELF
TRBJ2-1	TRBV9	ASSVGGGQLSNEQF
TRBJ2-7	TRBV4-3	ASSRDTSYEQY
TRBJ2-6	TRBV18	ASSPSGQGALAGANVLT
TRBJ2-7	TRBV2	ASNLGPNEQY
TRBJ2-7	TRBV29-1	SVVKQGNSYEQY